The rows below give T cell receptor beta chains drawn from one sample of a study of blood T cell repertoires in COVID-19. This table comes from immunoSEQ multiplex PCR, and its TCRdb copy is limited to in-frame clones, with some not included. The sample lists 100,000 to 120,000 clones, approximately 79% occurring once. Sequenced material: peripheral blood. These receptors came from a woman older than 75 with active or convalescent COVID-19. CDR3s include the opening cysteine and the closing phenylalanine or tryptophan. The D gene is left open where the match is weak. A clone size is listed for some rows: how often the clone was seen (once, few, many), or a class if it is expanded.

size	V	D	J	CDR3	DNA
.	TRBV4-1	.	TRBJ2-5	CASSQGPGWETQYF	TGCGCCAGCAGCCAAGGCCCCGGGTGGGAGACCCAGTACTTC
.	TRBV19	TRBD2	TRBJ2-1	CASSTGLADYNEQFF	TGTGCCAGTAGTACAGGACTAGCCGATTACAATGAGCAGTTCTTC
.	TRBV6-5	.	TRBJ1-1	CASSYFQGTEAFF	TGTGCCAGCAGTTACTTCCAGGGCACTGAAGCTTTCTTT
few	TRBV5-1	.	TRBJ2-4	CASSLIGVQNIQYF	TGCGCCAGCAGCTTGATAGGGGTTCAAAACATTCAGTACTTC
.	TRBV7-3	.	TRBJ2-1	CASSLSPRAIGQFF	TGTGCCAGCAGCTTAAGTCCTCGAGCGATAGGGCAGTTCTTC
.	TRBV11-2	TRBD2	TRBJ2-1	CASRIPGLAGYNEQFF	TGTGCCAGCAGGATCCCGGGACTAGCGGGGTACAATGAGCAGTTCTTC
once	TRBV2	.	TRBJ2-7	CASGRGVRDVQYF	TGTGCCAGCGGCAGAGGTGTCCGCGACGTGCAGTACTTC
once	TRBV19	TRBD1	TRBJ2-7	CASSIVGQGNEQYF	TGTGCCAGTAGTATTGTGGGACAGGGTAACGAGCAGTACTTC
.	TRBV13	TRBD2	TRBJ2-7	CASSKGTSGRYEQYF	TGTGCCAGCAGCAAAGGGACTAGCGGGAGATACGAGCAGTACTTC
once	TRBV2	TRBD1	TRBJ1-5	CASSGTGGNQPQHF	TGTGCCAGCAGTGGGACAGGGGGCAATCAGCCCCAGCATTTT
.	TRBV9	TRBD1	TRBJ2-3	CASSVVDRGPTDTQYF	TGTGCCAGCAGCGTAGTTGACAGGGGGCCGACAGATACGCAGTATTTT
.	TRBV24-1	TRBD2	TRBJ2-1	CATSDPTGTSWNEQFF	TGTGCCACCAGTGACCCGACCGGGACTAGCTGGAATGAGCAGTTCTTC
.	TRBV3-1/TRBV3-2	TRBD2	TRBJ2-7	CASSQDLGLAGGPRYEQYF	TGTGCCAGCAGCCAAGATCTGGGGCTAGCGGGAGGGCCTCGCTACGAGCAGTACTTC
few	TRBV11-2	.	TRBJ1-1	CASSPGLWGTEAFF	TGTGCCAGCAGTCCCGGACTCTGGGGAACTGAAGCTTTCTTT
many	TRBV4-2	.	TRBJ1-5	CASSLRRDSNQPQHF	TGTGCCAGCAGCCTAAGGAGGGATAGCAATCAGCCCCAGCATTTT
once	TRBV9	.	TRBJ2-7	CASSVNEGDEQYF	TGTGCCAGCAGCGTAAACGAGGGTGACGAGCAGTACTTC
.	TRBV19	.	TRBJ1-5	CASSPLNQPQHF	TGTGCCAGTAGTCCCCTAAATCAGCCCCAGCATTTT
.	TRBV28	.	TRBJ2-7	CASSSAYEQYF	TGTGCCAGCAGTTCGGCCTACGAGCAGTACTTC
.	TRBV9	.	TRBJ2-1	CASSVWGDSYNEQFF	TGTGCCAGCAGCGTATGGGGAGACTCCTACAATGAGCAGTTCTTC
.	TRBV5-6	.	TRBJ2-1	CASSFVLYYNEQFF	TGTGCCAGCAGCTTTGTACTTTACTACAATGAGCAGTTCTTC
.	TRBV27	.	TRBJ1-1	CASSLLAGGNTEAFF	TGTGCCAGCAGTTTACTTGCGGGGGGGAACACTGAAGCTTTCTTT
.	TRBV11-2	.	TRBJ1-3	CASSFASKNTIYF	TGTGCCAGCAGCTTTGCGAGCAAAAACACCATATATTTT
.	TRBV30	.	TRBJ2-7	CAWSIDISYEQYF	TGTGCCTGGAGTATCGACATTTCCTACGAGCAGTACTTC